This TCR beta chain was sequenced for a study of radiation and T cells in renal cell carcinoma. The CDR3 length is 15 residues. Germline assignment: CDR1 LGHNA and CDR2 YSLEER. Between the trimmed V and J ends, which lost 3 bases and 0 bases, there was a span of 10 bases. Sequenced by immunoSEQ multiplex PCR; TCRdb stores in-frame clones only, minus some. The profile shows fewer than 200,000 clones, around 89% of them singletons. Time point: blood 4 weeks post-SBRT, at nephrectomy. Treatment reported: 15 Gy SBRT to primary tumor, nephrectomy 4 weeks later. V is TRBV4-3 and J is TRBJ2-3, with unresolved D. The sequence was collected from a woman aged 50 to 65 with renal cell carcinoma. Sequenced material: blood, taken from a patient whose treatment included radiotherapy and nephrectomy. The CDR3 sequence is CASSHLSSSTDTQYF. The CDR3 bases are TGCGCCAGCAGCCATTTAAGCTCTAGCACAGATACGCAGTATTTT.